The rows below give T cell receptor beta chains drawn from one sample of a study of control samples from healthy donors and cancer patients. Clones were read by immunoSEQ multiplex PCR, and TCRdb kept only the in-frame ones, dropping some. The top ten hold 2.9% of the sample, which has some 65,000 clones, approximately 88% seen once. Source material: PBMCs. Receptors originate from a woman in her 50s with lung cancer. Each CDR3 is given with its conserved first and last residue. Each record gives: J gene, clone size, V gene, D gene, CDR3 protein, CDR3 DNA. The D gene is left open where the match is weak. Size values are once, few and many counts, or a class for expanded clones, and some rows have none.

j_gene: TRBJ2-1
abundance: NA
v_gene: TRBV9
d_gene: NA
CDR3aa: CASSLFYSSYNEQFF
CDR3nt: TGTGCCAGCAGCTTATTTTATAGCTCCTACAATGAGCAGTTCTTC

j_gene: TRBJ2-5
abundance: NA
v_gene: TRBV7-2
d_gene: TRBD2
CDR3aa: CASSPGLAKETQYF
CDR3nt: TGTGCCAGCAGCCCGGGACTAGCGAAAGAGACCCAGTACTTC

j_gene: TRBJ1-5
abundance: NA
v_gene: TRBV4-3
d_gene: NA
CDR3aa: CASSLRTGGQPQHF
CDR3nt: TGCGCCAGCAGCCTTCGGACGGGAGGCCAGCCCCAGCATTTT

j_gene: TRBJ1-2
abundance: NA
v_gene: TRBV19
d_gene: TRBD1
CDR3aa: CASRPGQGAANYGYTF
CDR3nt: TGTGCCAGTAGGCCGGGACAGGGGGCCGCTAACTATGGCTACACCTTC

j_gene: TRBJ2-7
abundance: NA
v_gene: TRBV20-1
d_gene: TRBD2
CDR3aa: CSANDRTSGYEQYF
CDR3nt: TGCAGTGCTAATGATAGGACTAGCGGCTACGAGCAGTACTTC

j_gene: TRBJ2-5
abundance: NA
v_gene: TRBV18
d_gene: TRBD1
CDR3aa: CASSPWTGVEETQYF
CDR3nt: TGTGCCAGCTCACCGTGGACAGGGGTGGAAGAGACCCAGTACTTC

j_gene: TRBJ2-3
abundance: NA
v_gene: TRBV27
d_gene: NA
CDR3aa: CASSPWTEGTDTQYF
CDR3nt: TGTGCCAGCAGTCCGTGGACTGAGGGGACAGATACGCAGTATTTT

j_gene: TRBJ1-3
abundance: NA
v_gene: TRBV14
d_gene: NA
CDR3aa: CASSQDIGHSSGNTIYF
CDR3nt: TGTGCCAGCAGCCAAGATATCGGGCATAGCTCTGGAAACACCATATATTTT

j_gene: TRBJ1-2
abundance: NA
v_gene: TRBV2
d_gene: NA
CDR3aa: CASKPGGLNYGYTF
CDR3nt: TGTGCCAGCAAACCCGGGGGGCTGAACTATGGCTACACCTTC

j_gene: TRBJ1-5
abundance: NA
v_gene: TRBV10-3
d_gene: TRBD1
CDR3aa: CAISGDRVEPQHF
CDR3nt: TGTGCCATCAGTGGAGACAGGGTTGAGCCCCAGCATTTT

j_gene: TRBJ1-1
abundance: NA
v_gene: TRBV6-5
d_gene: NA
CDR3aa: CASKQGWTEAFF
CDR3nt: TGTGCCAGCAAACAGGGATGGACTGAAGCTTTCTTT

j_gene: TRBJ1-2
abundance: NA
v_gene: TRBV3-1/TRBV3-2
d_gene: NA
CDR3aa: CASSQASGSNYGYTF
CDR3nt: TGTGCCAGCAGCCAAGCTTCCGGCTCTAACTATGGCTACACCTTC

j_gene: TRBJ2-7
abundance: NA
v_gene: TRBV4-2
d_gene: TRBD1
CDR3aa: CASSEGQGSDSYEQYF
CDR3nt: TGTGCCAGCAGCGAAGGACAGGGATCCGACTCCTACGAGCAGTACTTC

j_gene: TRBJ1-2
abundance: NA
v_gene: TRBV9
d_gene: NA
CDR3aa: CASSVEGEGESYGYTF
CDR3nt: TGTGCCAGCAGCGTCGAAGGTGAAGGGGAGAGCTATGGCTACACCTTC

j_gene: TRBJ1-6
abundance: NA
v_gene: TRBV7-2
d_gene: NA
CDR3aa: CASSLGRVSSPLHF
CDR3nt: TGTGCCAGCAGCTTAGGCAGGGTATCTTCACCCCTCCACTTT

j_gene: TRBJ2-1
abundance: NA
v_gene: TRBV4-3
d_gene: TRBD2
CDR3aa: CASSQDFGTSGGTEQFF
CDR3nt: TGCGCCAGCAGCCAAGATTTCGGGACTAGCGGGGGGACTGAGCAGTTCTTC

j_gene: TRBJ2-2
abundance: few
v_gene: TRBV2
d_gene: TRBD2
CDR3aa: CASRAGSGGNTGELFF
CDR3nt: TGTGCCAGCAGAGCTGGTAGCGGGGGGAACACCGGGGAGCTGTTTTTT

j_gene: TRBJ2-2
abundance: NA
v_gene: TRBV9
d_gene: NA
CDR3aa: CASSVGMTGNTGELFF
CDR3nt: TGTGCCAGCAGCGTAGGCATGACGGGGAACACCGGGGAGCTGTTTTTT

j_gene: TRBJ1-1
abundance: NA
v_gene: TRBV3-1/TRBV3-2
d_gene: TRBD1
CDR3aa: CASSQTGRRTEAFF
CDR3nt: TGTGCCAGCAGCCAGACAGGGCGGCGGACTGAAGCTTTCTTT

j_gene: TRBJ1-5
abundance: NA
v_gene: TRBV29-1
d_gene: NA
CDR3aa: CSVSVGQSSNQPQHF
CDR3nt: TGCAGCGTATCTGTAGGACAGAGTAGCAATCAGCCCCAGCATTTT

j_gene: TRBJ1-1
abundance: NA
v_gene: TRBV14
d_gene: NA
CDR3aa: CASSHRVRNTEAFF
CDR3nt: TGTGCCAGCAGCCACAGGGTCCGGAACACTGAAGCTTTCTTT

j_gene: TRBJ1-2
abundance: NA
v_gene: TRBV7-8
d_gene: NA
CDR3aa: CASSLTGQAIYGYTF
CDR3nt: TGTGCCAGCAGCTTAACCGGGCAGGCAATCTATGGCTACACCTTT

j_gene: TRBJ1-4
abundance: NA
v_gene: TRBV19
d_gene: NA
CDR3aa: CASSRRPRTNEKLFF
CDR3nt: TGTGCCAGTAGTAGGCGACCAAGGACTAATGAAAAACTGTTTTTT

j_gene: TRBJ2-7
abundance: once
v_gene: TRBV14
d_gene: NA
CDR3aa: CASSPQTAWEQYF
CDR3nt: TGTGCCAGCAGCCCCCAGACTGCCTGGGAGCAGTACTTC

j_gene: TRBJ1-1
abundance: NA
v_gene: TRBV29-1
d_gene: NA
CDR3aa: CSVELLNTEAFF
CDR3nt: TGCAGCGTTGAACTGCTGAACACTGAAGCTTTCTTT

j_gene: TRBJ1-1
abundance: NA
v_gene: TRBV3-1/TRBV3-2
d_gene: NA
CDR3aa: CASSLLGTEAFF
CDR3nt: TGTGCCAGCAGCCTGCTGGGGACTGAAGCTTTCTTT

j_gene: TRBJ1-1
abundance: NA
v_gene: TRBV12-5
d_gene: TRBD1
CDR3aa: CASGMGQVLNTEAFF
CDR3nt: TGTGCTAGTGGTATGGGACAGGTCCTGAACACTGAAGCTTTCTTT

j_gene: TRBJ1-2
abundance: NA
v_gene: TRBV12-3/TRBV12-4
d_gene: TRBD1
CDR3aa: CASSPGQGYGYTF
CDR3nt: TGTGCCAGCAGCCCGGGACAGGGCTATGGCTACACCTTC

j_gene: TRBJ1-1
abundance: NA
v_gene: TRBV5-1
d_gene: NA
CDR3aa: CASSPDGYNAEAFF
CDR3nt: TGCGCCAGCAGCCCTGACGGATACAACGCTGAAGCTTTCTTT

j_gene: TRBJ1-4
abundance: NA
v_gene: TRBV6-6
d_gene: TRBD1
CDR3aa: CASSTGTGSEKLFF
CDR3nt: TGTGCCAGCAGCACCGGGACAGGGAGTGAAAAACTGTTTTTT

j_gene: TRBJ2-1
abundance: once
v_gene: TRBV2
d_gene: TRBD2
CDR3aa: CASSVGLLNEQFF
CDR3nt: TGTGCCAGCAGTGTGGGACTATTGAATGAGCAGTTCTTC

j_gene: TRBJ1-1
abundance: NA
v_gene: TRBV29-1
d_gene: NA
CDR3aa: CSVEVGGGGTEAFF
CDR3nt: TGCAGCGTTGAAGTGGGGGGGGGCGGCACTGAAGCTTTCTTT

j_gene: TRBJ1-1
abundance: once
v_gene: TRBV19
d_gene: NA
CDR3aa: CASSISGNTEAFF
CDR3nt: TGTGCCAGTAGTATATCAGGGAACACTGAAGCTTTCTTT

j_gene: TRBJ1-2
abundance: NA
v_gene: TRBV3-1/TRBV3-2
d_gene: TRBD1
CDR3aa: CASSQAGDSGYYGYTF
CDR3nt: TGTGCCAGCAGCCAAGCGGGGGACAGCGGGTACTATGGCTACACCTTC